The entry that follows covers one T cell receptor beta chain sequence. The target antigen is unknown. This specimen belongs to a study of cytomegalovirus exposure and HLA in healthy donors. CDR1 and CDR2 from the germline V gene are SGHRS and YFSETQ. V was pared by 1 base and J by 10 bases, with 15 bases between. The CDR3 is made up of 14 amino acids. Points from the study as a whole: Investigators reported more than 150 TCR beta chains as tied to cytomegalovirus. There were some public TCRs occurring in many donors, but most TCR sequences were rare.

PCR employed 60 Vbeta and 13 Jbeta primers. Profiled with immunoSEQ multiplex PCR; TCRdb holds only in-frame clones, not every one. Across 75,000 to 85,000 clones, the top ten clones capture 3% to 4% of the sample. The rearrangement joins TRBV5-1 to TRBJ2-1; D uncertain. Sequencing input: PBMCs. The sequence was collected from a man aged 18 to 30 in good health and CMV-seropositive. The CDR3 DNA is TGCGCCAGCAGCTTGCATATCTCAGACTTGGAGCAGTTCTTC. It specifies CASSLHISDLEQFF.